This T cell receptor (beta chain) was captured by sequencing in a study of OX40 agonist ivuxolimab in advanced cancers. Study context: The patients received agonistic anti-OX40 (CD134) antibody ivuxolimab. Partial responses were seen in three patients, one with hepatocellular carcinoma and two with cutaneous melanoma.

Profiled with immunoSEQ multiplex PCR; TCRdb holds only in-frame clones, not every one. Among about 70,000 clones listed, around 90% were seen once. After removal of 7 bases from V and 5 bases from J, the junction contained 7 bases not matched to a gene. Germline V lookup: CDR1 SGHTA, CDR2 FQGNSA. The CDR3 is made up of 13 amino acids. Turning to this clone: Its specificity is not known.

The study's findings and limits: More expanded clones were seen, on average, in CD8+ T cells than in CD4+.

V is TRBV7-2 and J is TRBJ2-5, with 7 nucleotides matching TRBD1. Sequenced here: CD4+ or CD8+ T cells sorted from blood, sampled in a trial of the OX40 agonist ivuxolimab. This TCR came from an adult with an advanced solid tumor such as melanoma, head and neck, liver or kidney cancer. The CDR3 region has the DNA TGTGCCAGCACCCAGACAGGGCAGGAGACCCAGTACTTC. Encoded protein: CASTQTGQETQYF. The variable domain in full, completed from reference TRBV7-2 and TRBJ2-5, reads GAGVSQSPSNKVTEKGKDVELRCDPISGHTALYWYRQSLGQGLEFLIYFQGNSAPDKSGLPSDRFSAERTGGSVSTLTIQRTQQEDSAVYLCASTQTGQETQYFGPGTRLLVL.